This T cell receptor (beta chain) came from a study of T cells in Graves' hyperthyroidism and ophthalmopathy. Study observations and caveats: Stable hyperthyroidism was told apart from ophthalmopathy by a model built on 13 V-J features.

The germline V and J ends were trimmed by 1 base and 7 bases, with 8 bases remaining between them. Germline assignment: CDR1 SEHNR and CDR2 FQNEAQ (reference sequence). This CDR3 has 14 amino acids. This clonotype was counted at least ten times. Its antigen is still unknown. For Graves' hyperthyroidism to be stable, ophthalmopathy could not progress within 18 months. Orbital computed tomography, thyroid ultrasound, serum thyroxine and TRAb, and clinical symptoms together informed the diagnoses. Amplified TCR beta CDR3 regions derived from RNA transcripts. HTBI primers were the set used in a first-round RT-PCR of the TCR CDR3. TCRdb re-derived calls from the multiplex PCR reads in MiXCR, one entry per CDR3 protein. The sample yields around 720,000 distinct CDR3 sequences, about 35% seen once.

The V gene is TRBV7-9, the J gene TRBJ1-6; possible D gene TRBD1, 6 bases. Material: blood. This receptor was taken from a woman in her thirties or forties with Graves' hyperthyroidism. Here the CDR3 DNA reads TGTGCCAGCAGCTTAGATACAGGGAATTCACCCCTCCACTTT. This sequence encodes CASSLDTGNSPLHF. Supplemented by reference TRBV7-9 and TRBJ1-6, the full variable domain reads DTGVSQNPRHKITKRGQNVTFRCDPISEHNRLYWYRQTLGQGPEFLTYFQNEAQLEKSRLLSDRFSAERPKGSFSTLEIQRTEQGDSAMYLCASSLDTGNSPLHFGNGTRLTVT.